The 18 T cell receptor beta chains below all came from one sample that was sequenced in a study of shared clonotypes between healthy human individuals. Sequenced by immunoSEQ multiplex PCR; TCRdb stores in-frame clones only, minus some. The repertoire includes about 1 million clones, about 75% of them detected once, and about 1.5% sits in the top ten. Sequenced: memory CD4+ T cells sorted from blood. Subset here: CD45RA-negative fraction. All receptors derive from a man younger than 30 in good health.

This clone was picked up a small number of times. The V and J genes are TRBV12-5 and TRBJ2-7; TRBD2 matches 13 bases. The CDR3 sequence is 14 residues long. The germline V gene encodes CDR1 LGHNT and CDR2 FRNRAP. V lost 9 bases and J lost 1; bases outside the gene matches: 3. In DNA, the CDR3 is TGTGCTAGCAGACTAGCGGGAGGTTCCTACGAGCAGTACTTC. Protein product: CASRLAGGSYEQYF.

The rearrangement joins TRBV7-3 to TRBJ2-3; no clear D. Germline V gene sequence: CDR1 SGHTA, CDR2 FQGTGA. Trimming took 3 bases from V and 3 from J, leaving 7 bases between them. This CDR3 spans 13 amino acids. The CDR3 loop reads CASSFGLTDTQYF. The CDR3 DNA reads as TGTGCCAGCAGCTTCGGGCTTACAGATACGCAGTATTTT.

The chain couples TRBV5-4 to TRBJ2-4; maybe TRBD2 (6 bases). The CDR3 is 15 amino acids. V lost 2 bases and J 8 bases, leaving 17 bases between the germline ends. The V gene's germline CDR1 is SGHNT and CDR2 YYREEE (reference sequence). The CDR3 loop is CASSFQGSGGDIQYF. CDR3 nucleotide sequence: TGTGCCAGCAGCTTCCAGGGTAGCGGCGGTGACATTCAGTACTTC.

The gene calls are TRBV5-4 and TRBJ2-2; 8 bases map to TRBD1. CDR3 size: 16 residues. V lost 4 bases and J lost 4; bases outside the gene matches: 9. Germline values: CDR1 SGHNT, CDR2 YYREEE (reference sequence). The CDR3 region has the DNA TGTGCCAGCAGCCGACCCCAGGGGGCGGGCACCGGGGAGCTGTTTTTT. Its translation: CASSRPQGAGTGELFF. The full variable domain, completed using reference TRBV5-4 and TRBJ2-2, is ETGVTQSPTHLIKTRGQQVTLRCSSQSGHNTVSWYQQALGQGPQFIFQYYREEENGRGNFPPRFSGLQFPNYSSELNVNALELDDSALYLCASSRPQGAGTGELFFGEGSRLTVL.

This clone was seen a few times. The same CDR3 also results from other DNA sequences found in this sample. J is TRBJ2-7 and V is TRBV5-4; no firm D call. V lost 0 bases to trimming and J lost 4 bases, with 8 bases between them. Germline CDR1 reads SGHNT; CDR2 reads YYREEE (reference sequence). The CDR3 covers 13 residues. The CDR3 bases are TGTGCCAGCAGCTTGGACGGCGTGTACGAGCAGTACTTC. Amino acids: CASSLDGVYEQYF. The complete variable domain, with remaining parts taken from reference TRBV5-4 and TRBJ2-7, reads ETGVTQSPTHLIKTRGQQVTLRCSSQSGHNTVSWYQQALGQGPQFIFQYYREEENGRGNFPPRFSGLQFPNYSSELNVNALELDDSALYLCASSLDGVYEQYFGPGTRLTVT.

This clone occurred a few times. The rearrangement joins TRBV5-1 to TRBJ1-2; D uncertain. V lost 0 bases and J 5 bases, leaving 17 bases between the germline ends. CDR1 and CDR2 from the germline V gene are SGHRS and YFSETQ. This CDR3 comprises 16 residues. The CDR3 DNA reads TGCGCCAGCAGCTTGGAGTTAACAACGGGGAGTTATGGCTACACCTTC. This sequence encodes CASSLELTTGSYGYTF.

This clone appeared many times. The genes are TRBV15 and TRBJ1-4, with 7 bases lining up with TRBD1. V shed 0 bases and J 2 bases; nucleotides not matched to a gene: 6. CDR1 LNHNV and CDR2 YYDKDF come from the germline V gene (reference sequence). The length of the CDR3 is 17 residues. DNA of the CDR3: TGTGCCACCAGCAGAGAACGAGGGGGCTGGACTAATGAAAAACTGTTTTTT. Translated, it gives CATSRERGGWTNEKLFF.

The sample holds a few counts of this clone. The genes are TRBV21-1 and TRBJ1-6; TRBD1 is the table's D call, not checked against the DNA. TRBV21-1 counts as a pseudogene. This CDR3 comprises 11 residues. The CDR3 region has the DNA TGTGGTACAGGGGTTGGTTCACCCCTCCACTTT. This gives the protein CGTGVGSPLHF.

This chain's CDR3 is CSVRTGQETQYF. The CDR3 bases are TGCAGCGTTAGGACAGGCCAAGAGACCCAGTACTTC. J is TRBJ2-5 and V is TRBV29-1; 7 positions match TRBD1. The trim removed 5 bases at V and 1 base at J, leaving 1 base unmatched. The CDR3 extends over 12 amino acids. The germline V gene encodes CDR1 SQVTM and CDR2 ANQGSEA.

V usage is TRBV7-2 and J usage is TRBJ2-2, with D maybe TRBD1 (6 bases). From germline, CDR1 is SGHTA and CDR2 FQGNSA. The V gene lost 1 base and the J gene lost 4 bases, with 10 bases spanning the gap. The length of the CDR3 is 15 residues. CDR3 amino acids: CASSLVGQRTGELFF. The DNA for the CDR3 is TGTGCCAGCAGCTTAGTTGGACAGCGCACCGGGGAGCTGTTTTTT.

This clone turned up a few times. This rearrangement joins TRBV18 to TRBJ2-1; TRBD2 matches at 12 bases. CDR1 and CDR2 from the germline V gene are KGHSH and LQKENI. The CDR3 spans 18 residues. Trimming cost V 3 bases and J 7 bases; bases outside gene matches: 13. CDR3 residues: CASSPPGLAGARGNEQFF. For the CDR3, the DNA is TGTGCCAGCTCACCCCCGGGACTAGCGGGCGCTAGAGGAAATGAGCAGTTCTTC.

This rearrangement joins TRBV5-5 to TRBJ1-6; D is undetermined. The CDR3 spans 14 residues. Germline V gene lookup returns CDR1 SGHKS and CDR2 YYEKEE (reference sequence). Trimming stripped 1 base from V and 10 bases from J, with 12 bases between. The CDR3 sequence is CASSLPQPGSPLHF. The CDR3 bases are TGTGCCAGCAGCTTGCCACAGCCGGGCTCACCCCTCCACTTT. Combining the CDR3 with reference TRBV5-5 and TRBJ1-6 gives the whole variable domain DAGVTQSPTHLIKTRGQQVTLRCSPISGHKSVSWYQQVLGQGPQFIFQYYEKEERGRGNFPDRFSARQFPNYSSELNVNALLLGDSALYLCASSLPQPGSPLHFGNGTRLTVT.

This sequence joins TRBV19 and TRBJ2-5; D tentatively fits TRBD1 or TRBD2 (5 bases each). Germline CDR1 and CDR2: LNHDA and SQIVND (reference sequence). This CDR3 comprises 15 residues. V was pared by 8 bases and J by 1 base, with 17 bases between. The CDR3 DNA reads as TGTGCCAGTTCGAGGGGACCCGCGATCCAAGAGACCCAGTACTTC. Translation gives CASSRGPAIQETQYF.

The J gene is TRBJ2-3, the V gene TRBV10-3, with D tentatively TRBD2 (5 bases). The CDR3 loop spans 10 amino acids. With 5 bases removed from V and 10 bases from J, the gap between germline ends came to 7 bases. CDR1 is ENHRY and CDR2 is SYGVKD in the germline V gene. The CDR3 DNA follows: TGTGCCATCAGTTACGGGGCGCAGTATTTT. Encoded protein: CAISYGAQYF.

J is TRBJ2-3 and V is TRBV29-1; the match to TRBD1 covers 7 bases. V lost 5 bases and J lost 4; bases outside the gene matches: 9. Germline lookup yields CDR1 SQVTM and CDR2 ANQGSEA. The CDR3 extends over 14 amino acids. This chain's CDR3 is CSVRTGSLADTQYF. The CDR3 nucleotides are TGCAGCGTTCGGACAGGATCCTTGGCAGATACGCAGTATTTT.

The chain links TRBV11-1 to TRBJ2-7, with D maybe TRBD1 (5 bases). Trimming left V 1 base short and J 2 bases short, with 9 bases between. Germline V gives CDR1 SGHAT, CDR2 FQDESV (reference sequence). The CDR3 sequence is 14 residues long. In DNA, the CDR3 is TGTGCCAGCAGCTTAGGGGGCAGCGCCTACGAGCAGTACTTC. It is translated as CASSLGGSAYEQYF.

The CDR3 spells CASSAPLEDGKLFF. CDR3 in DNA: TGTGCCAGCAGCGCCCCCTTAGAGGACGGAAAACTGTTTTTT. This chain uses TRBV9 with TRBJ1-4; the D is unclear. Trimming pared 3 bases from V and 10 bases from J, leaving 16 bases between. Per the germline V gene, CDR1 is SGDLS and CDR2 is YYNGEE. The CDR3 extends over 14 amino acids.

The sample holds a few counts of this clone. The CDR3 does not end in the conserved phenylalanine or tryptophan, so this is likely a read error. Because the CDR3's place on the DNA is in doubt, the DNA is left out and the CDR3 is given as listed by TCRdb. The V call is TRBV19, the J call TRBJ1-2; the DNA was not used to check the table's D call, TRBD1. The germline V gene encodes CDR1 LNHDA and CDR2 SQIVND (reference sequence). A total of 14 residues make up the CDR3, ends included. The CDR3 loop reads CASRPTGTVPPFVC.